The entry that follows covers one T cell receptor (beta chain) sequence. Its antigen is as yet unknown. Time point: pre-sensitization, week 0. Treatment: therapeutic diphenylcyclopropenone sensitization with weekly scalp DPC. Sequencing started from total RNA isolated from unfractionated whole blood. TCRdb independently ran MiXCR on the RACE reads; one entry per CDR3 protein. The table shows approximately 52,000 distinct CDR3 sequences, with 8.5% to 10% occurring only once. This specimen belongs to a study of human T cells and chemical hapten exposure. The overall study: The patch tests put 0.01% DPC on the skin of the upper back and were read 6 days later. Broader study findings: DPC sensitization produced no change in TCRs with frequency above 1 in 1000.

This CDR3 contains 15 residues. Germline V gene sequence: CDR1 LGHDT, CDR2 YNNKEL (reference sequence). V lost 1 base and J lost 2, with 10 bases in between. Sequences were derived from whole blood, sampled in connection with sensitization to the hapten diphenylcyclopropenone (DPC). The rearrangement uses TRBV3-1 and TRBJ2-3, with TRBD2 as a possible D gene (6 bases). The receptor comes from a woman aged 25 to 45 with alopecia areata. Some clones in this sample may be carry-over from other donors' samples. The DNA for the CDR3 is TGTGCCAGCAGCCAAGGGAGGGTATCCACAGATACGCAGTATTTT. The encoded protein is CASSQGRVSTDTQYF.